Presented here are 16 T cell receptor beta chains from one specimen sequenced in a study of blood T cell repertoires in COVID-19 (dated by TCRdb to between 2020 and 2021). Library generation was performed with the immunoSEQ multiplex PCR assay. The source is immuneACCESS, and TCRdb retained only in-frame sequences with V and J called. Part of the clones is not carried over; for the studies checked, unresolved V genes explain less than half of this, and the remainder is unexplained. Within this sample are fewer than 350,000 clones, with less than 95% of them counted one time only. Roughly 2.8% of the sample is in the top ten clones. Sequencing used PBMCs or T cells enriched from blood (not recorded which). The source of these receptors is a man aged 35 to 55 who had been exposed to COVID-19.

This chain joins TRBV28 and TRBJ1-3; perhaps TRBD1 as D (5 bases). Trimming took 4 bases from V and 1 from J, leaving 17 bases between them. The CDR3 extends over 17 amino acids. Germline assignment: CDR1 MDHEN and CDR2 SYDVKM. CDR3 sequence reads: CASSYFDSGFSGNTIYF. Here the CDR3 DNA reads TGTGCCAGCAGTTACTTTGATTCAGGGTTTTCTGGAAACACCATATATTTT.

This chain joins TRBV7-6 and TRBJ1-1, with no clear D. Trimming removed 1 base from V and 5 bases from J, with 11 bases in between. Germline loops: CDR1 SGHVS, CDR2 FNYEAQ. The CDR3 runs 14 residues. The CDR3 here is CASSLELLDTEAFF. The CDR3 DNA follows: TGTGCCAGCAGCTTAGAGCTCCTCGATACTGAAGCTTTCTTT.

The chain recombines TRBV13 with TRBJ2-7; no clear D. The ends were cut back, 6 bases at V and 1 base at J, with 7 bases in the middle. Germline CDR1 and CDR2: PRHDT and FYEKMQ (reference sequence). The CDR3 extends over 12 amino acids. The CDR3 here is CASSPGSYEQYF. DNA of the CDR3: TGTGCCAGCAGTCCCGGGTCCTACGAGCAGTACTTC.

The chain is built from TRBV28 and TRBJ2-6; maybe TRBD2 (6 bases). The CDR3 is 18 residues long. The V gene's germline CDR1 is MDHEN and CDR2 SYDVKM. V lost 4 bases and J 2 bases, leaving 18 bases between the germline ends. The CDR3 sequence is CASSSPLGGRPGANVLTF. The CDR3 bases are TGTGCCAGCAGTTCTCCATTGGGGGGAAGGCCTGGGGCCAACGTCCTGACTTTC.

This chain joins TRBV6-5 and TRBJ2-3, with D perhaps matching TRBD2 (5 bases). The germline V gene has CDR1 MNHEY and CDR2 SVGAGI. This CDR3 is built from 15 residues. V was cut by 2 bases and J by 2 bases, with 11 bases left in between. CDR3 nucleotides: TGTGCCAGCAGTTACGAGGGCAGACTCACAGATACGCAGTATTTT. Its translation: CASSYEGRLTDTQYF.

The chain joins TRBV12-3 or TRBV12-4 to TRBJ1-2, with TRBD1 matching 7 bases. The CDR3 has 13 residues. V was pared by 8 bases and J by 4 bases, with 7 bases of the junction left unmatched. CDR3 sequence: CASRRQGVYGYTF. The CDR3 DNA reads TGTGCCAGCCGACGACAGGGTGTCTATGGCTACACCTTC.

J is TRBJ2-6 and V is TRBV25-1; TRBD2 agrees at 7 bases. Germline CDR1 and CDR2: MGHDK and SYGVNS. With V trimmed by 1 base and J by 3 bases, 3 bases remained unmatched. The CDR3 consists of 16 residues. The CDR3 protein is CASSELRGYGANVLTF. CDR3 sequence (DNA): TGTGCCAGCAGTGAATTGCGGGGGTATGGGGCCAACGTCCTGACTTTC.

The rearrangement joins TRBV28 to TRBJ2-7, with 13 bases aligning to TRBD2. The length of the CDR3 is 21 residues. The junction had 24 bases not matched to a gene; V was cut back by 8 bases and J by 2 bases. Germline values: CDR1 MDHEN, CDR2 SYDVKM. The CDR3 spells CASEFETGTGTSGKRPYEQYF. The CDR3 coding sequence is TGTGCCAGCGAATTTGAGACAGGTACAGGGACTAGCGGGAAAAGGCCCTACGAGCAGTACTTC.

The chain combines TRBV19 with TRBJ1-4, with TRBD1 matching over 8 bases. The germline gives CDR1 LNHDA, CDR2 SQIVND (reference sequence). V trimming: 3 bases; J trimming: 10 bases; junction bases outside the gene matches: 7. The CDR3 length is 14 residues. The CDR3 spells CASSIVAGGGKLFF. The CDR3 DNA reads TGTGCCAGTAGTATTGTGGCAGGGGGCGGAAAACTGTTTTTT.

This chain links TRBV28 with TRBJ2-1; 9 positions match TRBD2. Germline CDR1 is MDHEN and CDR2 is SYDVKM. This CDR3 comprises 15 residues. V trimming: 5 bases; J trimming: 10 bases; junction bases outside the gene matches: 12. The CDR3 protein is CASSPPGLALSEQFF. The CDR3 region has the DNA TGTGCCAGCAGTCCTCCGGGACTAGCTTTGTCCGAGCAGTTCTTC.

The chain has TRBV5-4 and TRBJ1-1, with D perhaps matching TRBD1 (6 bases). In germline, CDR1 is SGHNT, CDR2 YYREEE (reference sequence). Trimming shortened V by 4 bases and J by 0 bases, and 10 bases separated the two germline ends. There are 14 residues in the CDR3. In nucleotides, the CDR3 is TGTGCCAGCAGCCGACAGGTACTGAACACTGAAGCTTTCTTT. Translating gives CASSRQVLNTEAFF.

The chain carries TRBV5-1 and TRBJ1-1, with 9 bases fitting TRBD1. CDR1 is SGHRS and CDR2 is YFSETQ in the germline V gene. The CDR3 totals 17 residues. The V gene end was trimmed by 0 bases and the J gene end by 3 bases; junction bases not matched to a gene: 9. CDR3 sequence: CASSLVSGTGQHTEAFF. For the CDR3, the DNA is TGCGCCAGCAGCTTGGTCTCCGGGACAGGGCAGCACACTGAAGCTTTCTTT.

The gene calls are TRBV3-1 (or the pseudogene TRBV3-2) and TRBJ2-7; 7 nucleotides line up with TRBD2. J gave up 2 bases and V 7 bases, and 5 bases lay outside the gene matches. The CDR3 is made up of 13 amino acids. Germline loops: CDR1 LGHDT, CDR2 YNNKEL (reference sequence). The chain's CDR3 is CASNGGRTYEQYF. DNA of the CDR3: TGTGCCAGCAACGGGGGGAGAACCTACGAGCAGTACTTC.

The table lists this clone with a count of one. This chain connects TRBV27 to TRBJ2-7; a weak D match, TRBD1 (7 bases). CDR1 MNHEY and CDR2 SMNVEV come from the germline V gene (reference sequence). Trimming removed 5 bases at V and 5 bases at J, with 22 bases between. The CDR3 has 16 residues. CDR3 sequence: CASSPLVEGAFNEQYF. As DNA, the CDR3 is TGTGCCAGCAGTCCCCTCGTGGAGGGGGCTTTCAACGAGCAGTACTTC.

Note on this clone: The same CDR3 also results from other DNA sequences found in this sample. The chain links TRBV19 to TRBJ2-1; 10 bases are shared with TRBD2. V dropped 5 bases and J dropped 4; count of bases not matched to a gene: 5. The CDR3 is 15 residues long. Looked up from germline, CDR1 is LNHDA and CDR2 is SQIVND (reference sequence). This CDR3 reads CASSAGLAVYNEQFF. CDR3 in DNA: TGTGCCAGTAGTGCCGGACTAGCGGTTTACAATGAGCAGTTCTTC.

The CDR3 DNA reads as TGTGCCAGCAGCAAATTCAGACAGGTGAACACTGAAGCTTTCTTT. It specifies CASSKFRQVNTEAFF. The rearrangement joins TRBV6-5 to TRBJ1-1; possible D gene TRBD1, 6 bases. CDR1 is MNHEY, CDR2 SVGAGI, per germline. The CDR3 is made up of 15 amino acids. Trimming removed 6 bases from V and 0 bases from J, with 14 bases in between.